This TCR beta chain was captured by sequencing in a study of T cells after yellow fever vaccination. Study-level points and caveats: Most primary-vaccination clones recurred post-booster (nearly 98% CD4, more than 85% CD8).

This clonotype has at least ten counts. The antigen is undetermined. TCR cDNA, made by 5'RACE template switching, carried an added universal primer site and UMIs. TCRdb used MiXCR to reprocess the 5' RACE reads, holding one entry per CDR3 protein. The sample holds roughly 150,000 distinct CDR3 sequences, under 8% seen once. This TCR derives from a young man who received the YFV17D yellow fever vaccine. Sequences were derived from CD4+ T cells sorted from PBMCs, sampled 10 days after the yellow fever booster vaccination.

The CDR3 loop reads CASSEGGSQETQYF. The CDR3 DNA reads TGTGCCAGCAGCGAGGGAGGTTCACAAGAGACCCAGTACTTC. The J gene is TRBJ2-5, the V gene TRBV7-9; a weak D match, TRBD2 (6 bases). The CDR3 loop spans 14 amino acids. The ends were cut back, 5 bases at V and 2 bases at J, with 12 bases in the middle. CDR1 is SEHNR, CDR2 FQNEAQ, per germline (reference sequence).